Below, 5 T cell receptor beta chains from the same sample are listed, as sequenced in a study of CD8+CD57+ T cells in acquired aplastic anemia. The template used for profiling TCR beta VDJ and CDR3 was genomic DNA. MiXCR was run by TCRdb on the reads, yielding one entry per CDR3 protein. This table has approximately 190,000 distinct CDR3 sequences, under 55% appearing once. All patients picked for sequencing had shown, by flow cytometry, an expansion of CD8+CD57+ cells. Sequencing used sorted CD4+, CD8+, or CD8+CD57+ T cells (not recorded which) from PBMCs. These receptors all stem from a human donor with aplastic anemia.

The chain couples TRBV24-1 to TRBJ2-2; a weak D match, TRBD2 (5 bases). The germline V gene encodes CDR1 KGHDR and CDR2 SFDVKD. Trimming shortened V by 4 bases and J by 8 bases, and 13 bases separated the two germline ends. This CDR3 is built from 14 residues. CDR3: CATSDPSSGGELFF. The CDR3 DNA is TGTGCCACCAGTGACCCCTCTTCGGGAGGGGAGCTGTTTTTT.

Of note for this clonotype: It is likely a read error, because the conserved phenylalanine at the end of the CDR3 is missing. V usage is TRBV5-4 and J usage is TRBJ2-1, with D perhaps matching TRBD1 (5 bases). The CDR3 contains 15 residues. Germline assignment: CDR1 SGHNT and CDR2 YYREEE (reference sequence). The chain's CDR3 is CASSLSATANNEQFL. DNA of the CDR3: TGCGCCAGCAGCTTGTCAGCGACAGCAAACAATGAGCAGTTCCTC.

As concerns this clonotype: At one boundary the junction diverges from the germline segment, which might be a read error. The rearrangement uses TRBV9 and TRBJ1-2; D not certain. The CDR3 is 8 amino acids. Per the germline V gene, CDR1 is SGDLS and CDR2 is YYNGEE. The CDR3 sequence: CASSDGKF. In nucleotides, the CDR3 is TGTGCCAGCAGCGACGGGAAATTC.

The table lists this clonotype with many counts. This rearrangement joins TRBV6-1 to TRBJ2-5; D is ambiguous. The CDR3 has 12 residues. CDR1 and CDR2 from the germline V gene are MNHNS and SASEGT. Trimming stripped 5 bases from V and 7 bases from J, with 11 bases between. The CDR3 region is CASSTTSGTQYF. For the CDR3, the DNA is TGTGCCAGCAGTACTACGTCGGGGACCCAGTACTTC.

The CDR3 is CASSTWTGGNTEAFF. CDR3 in DNA: TGTGCCAGTAGTACATGGACAGGGGGCAACACTGAAGCTTTCTTT. The rearrangement links TRBV19 to TRBJ1-1; TRBD1 matches at 11 bases. Germline V CDR1 and CDR2: LNHDA, SQIVND (reference sequence). This CDR3 region has 15 residues. The trim removed 4 bases at V and 2 bases at J, leaving 3 bases unmatched.